This record concerns one TCR beta chain sequence. No antigen is known for it. Treatment noted: around 19 received Ad26.COV2.S at low or high dose, single or two shots; several received placebo; per-sample allocation not given. Sampling took place 63 days after the first vaccine or placebo injection. The donor's status was that of an adult aged 18-55 years in Boston. The data belong to a study of Ad26.COV2.S vaccination and SARS-CoV-2 variants. Regarding the study as a whole: CD8+ and CD4+ T cells specific for spike reportedly responded with substantial breadth after vaccination. From the TCR breadth and depth analyses, total T cell responses may have been underestimated.

The trim removed 0 bases at V and 7 bases at J, leaving 4 bases unmatched. CDR3 size: 14 residues. The germline CDR1 and CDR2 sequences are SGHDT and YYEEEE. Method: immunoSEQ multiplex PCR; TCRdb's copy keeps in-frame clones and lacks some. The sample comprises some 340,000 clones, 70% to 90% of which are singletons, and around 2% rests with the top ten. This sequence joins TRBV5-6 and TRBJ2-1; 7 positions agree with TRBD1. This clonotype was sampled from a person aged 18 to 65 who received the Ad26.COV2.S COVID-19 vaccine or a placebo. The material was peripheral blood, obtained in a trial of Ad26.COV2.S vaccine versus placebo. CDR3 amino acids: CASSLEQGWNEQFF. CDR3 coding DNA: TGTGCCAGCAGCTTGGAACAGGGGTGGAATGAGCAGTTCTTC. The variable domain in full, completed from reference TRBV5-6 and TRBJ2-1, reads DAGVTQSPTHLIKTRGQQVTLRCSPKSGHDTVSWYQQALGQGPQFIFQYYEEEERQRGNFPDRFSGHQFPNYSSELNVNALLLGDSALYLCASSLEQGWNEQFFGPGTRLTVL.